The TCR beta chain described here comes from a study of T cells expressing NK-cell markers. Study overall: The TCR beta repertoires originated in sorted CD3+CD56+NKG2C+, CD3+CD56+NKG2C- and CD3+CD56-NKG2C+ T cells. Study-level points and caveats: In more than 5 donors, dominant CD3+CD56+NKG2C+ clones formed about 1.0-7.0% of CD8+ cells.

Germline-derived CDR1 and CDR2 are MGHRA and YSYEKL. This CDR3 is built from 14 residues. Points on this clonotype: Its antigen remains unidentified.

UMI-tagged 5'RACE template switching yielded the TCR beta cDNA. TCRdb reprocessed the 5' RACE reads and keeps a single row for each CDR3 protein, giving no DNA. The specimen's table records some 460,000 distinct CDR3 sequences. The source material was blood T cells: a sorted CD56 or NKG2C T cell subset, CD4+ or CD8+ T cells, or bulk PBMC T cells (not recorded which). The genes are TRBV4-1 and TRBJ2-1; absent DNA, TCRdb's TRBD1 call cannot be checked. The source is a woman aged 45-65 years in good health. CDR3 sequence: CASSQEPQFFEQFF.